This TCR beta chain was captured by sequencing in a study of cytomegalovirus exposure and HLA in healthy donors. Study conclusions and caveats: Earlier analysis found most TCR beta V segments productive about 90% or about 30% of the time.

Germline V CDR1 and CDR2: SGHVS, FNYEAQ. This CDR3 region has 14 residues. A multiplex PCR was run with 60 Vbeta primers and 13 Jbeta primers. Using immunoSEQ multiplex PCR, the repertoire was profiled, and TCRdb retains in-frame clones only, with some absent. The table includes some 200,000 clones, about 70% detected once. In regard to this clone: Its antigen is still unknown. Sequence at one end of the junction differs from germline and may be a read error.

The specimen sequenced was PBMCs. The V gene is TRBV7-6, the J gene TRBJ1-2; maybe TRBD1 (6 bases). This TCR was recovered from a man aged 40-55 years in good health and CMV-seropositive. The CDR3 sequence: CACSLGGGERGYTF. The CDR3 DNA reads TGTGCCTGCAGCTTAGGGGGGGGAGAGAGAGGCTACACCTTC.